This T cell receptor beta chain is from a study of T cell clonality in common variable immunodeficiency (dated by TCRdb to between 2014 and 2017). What the research found in general, with its limitations: Reportedly, TCRbeta sequences from CVID had fewer deletions and N-nucleotide insertions, and highly modified clones with 13 or more V deletions were absent from CVID. The authors noted that sequencing repertoires of T cell subpopulations would be needed to clarify what caused the increased clonality in CVID. CVID subjects shared fewer TCRbeta clones with each other than healthy controls did (p < 0.0001). Correlations between repertoire features and clinical complications were limited by patient heterogeneity within the CVID cohort. Compared with healthy controls, CVID subjects showed increased TCRbeta clonality (t-test p = 0.018), a feature most characteristic of about a third of subjects. Despite equal DNA input, controls averaged roughly 84,000 unique sequences per sample versus around 30,000 in CVID samples.

CVID samples and control samples contributed equivalent amounts of genomic DNA as sequencing input. For every sample, a 60 bp segment covering the rearranged TCRbeta CDR3 region was amplified and then sequenced. The immunoSEQ assay, a bias-corrected multiplex PCR with high-throughput sequencing, was employed for TCRbeta amplification. The study's own analysis went as follows. Every unique nucleotide sequence counted as a clone and was annotated with V, D and J genes, copy number and frequency. Sequences were labeled productive if in frame, and non-productive if out of frame or containing stop codons. Clonality was calculated from Shannon's entropy as previously described. The predicted amino acid sequences of productive clones were used to derive the mean CDR3 Kyte-Doolittle hydropathy. Hierarchical clustering of scaled V gene usage was performed with the R hclust function using Manhattan distance and complete linkage. Sharing of clones by CDR3 amino acid sequence was evaluated by resampling 12 repertoires per group over 100 rounds. The repertoires were screened for 60 to 85 published EBV-specific TCRbeta sequences and roughly 240 published CMV-specific TCRbeta sequences. A couple of CVID samples yielding fewer than 10,000 sequences were excluded from analysis, leaving 42 CVID repertoires. TCRdb re-hosts the immuneACCESS table, in-frame sequences only. Its copies lack some clones; in the studies checked, an unresolved V gene accounts for under half of them, and the cause for the rest is not known. The D gene and trimming were derived from the DNA, and the V and J assignments and clone size from that table. This sample is represented by about 33,000 clones, with no singletons among them. Roughly 6.1% of the sample belongs to the ten largest clones.

This clone occurred a few times. Its antigen has not been determined. The read finishes 3 residues shy of the CDR3 end, and the germline J gene is used to complete it. Standard criteria, namely reduction of serum IgG, IgA and/or IgM below the normal range together with specific antibody deficiency, were applied for the diagnosis of CVID. There were around 45 subjects in the CVID group (about 15 female and 30 or so male), ranging in age from about 9 to 64 years, with a mean age of roughly 43. Both CVID patients and healthy controls were predominantly of Caucasian heritage. All CVID subjects had received replacement immunoglobulin therapy for at least one year at the time of study participation. No CVID subject was ill or taking immunomodulatory or immunosuppressive medication when blood was collected. Heparinized peripheral whole blood samples of roughly 5 to 8.5 ml were obtained from each donor. Genomic DNA from adults with common variable immune deficiency (CVID) and from healthy adult controls was used to sequence TCRbeta CDR3 repertoires. To isolate peripheral blood mononuclear cells, diluted blood was subjected to density centrifugation over Hypaque 1077 or Ficoll-Paque. Genomic DNA was extracted from unsorted mononuclear cells by Qiagen column purification or by a centrifugation-based method.

The germline V gene sets CDR1 to MNHEY and CDR2 to SVGEGT. Trimmed from V: 6 bases; trimmed from J: 4 bases; junction bases lacking a gene match: 9. The CDR3 numbers 15 residues from cysteine through phenylalanine. The DNA covers only part of the CDR3, 36 bases in frame from base 1. This receptor chain uses TRBV6-2 or TRBV6-3 and TRBJ2-7, and 10 junction bases match TRBD2. The sequence derives from a human donor with common variable immunodeficiency. Material: peripheral blood mononuclear cells. CDR3 region: CASSLLAGAQYEQYF. The sequenced CDR3 bases are TGTGCCAGCAGCCTCCTAGCGGGGGCCCAGTACGAG.